This T cell receptor (beta chain) was recorded in a study of vaccination effects on CD4 cells after COVID-19. Overall study context: Sampling occurred a median 72 days post second dose, range 14 to 241. Culturing of 1.5 million to 2.5 million PBMC per well took place with roughly 10 IU/ml IL-2 and 9 to 10 ug/ml peptides.

The length of the CDR3 is 15 residues. Germline lookup yields CDR1 MNHNY and CDR2 SVGAGI (reference sequence). Trimming removed 6 bases from V and 10 bases from J; junction bases left unmatched: 10. Investigators separated out CD4+ T cells once 10 days of culture had passed. Each participant received a vaccine that was either BNT162b2 or mRNA-1273, given as two doses. No vaccinee had earlier SARS-CoV-2 infection, and nucleocapsid antibodies were negative. Produced via immunoSEQ multiplex PCR; TCRdb's table is partial and in-frame only. The sample lists 35,000 to 55,000 clones, 72% seen once, with 9.5% to 10% in the top ten. Overall study findings and caveats: Both infection-induced and vaccine-induced clones contracted markedly at late post-vaccination timepoints.

This clone came up once. No antigen is known for it. This clonotype was obtained from a human donor who received a COVID-19 vaccine. The sample consisted of CD4+ T cells from PBMCs cultured without peptide, taken after COVID-19 vaccination. The chain has TRBV6-6 and TRBJ1-6, with 9 bases lining up with TRBD1. The CDR3: CASRLGQGFGSPLHF. The CDR3 bases are TGTGCCAGCAGATTGGGACAGGGTTTCGGCTCACCCCTCCACTTT.